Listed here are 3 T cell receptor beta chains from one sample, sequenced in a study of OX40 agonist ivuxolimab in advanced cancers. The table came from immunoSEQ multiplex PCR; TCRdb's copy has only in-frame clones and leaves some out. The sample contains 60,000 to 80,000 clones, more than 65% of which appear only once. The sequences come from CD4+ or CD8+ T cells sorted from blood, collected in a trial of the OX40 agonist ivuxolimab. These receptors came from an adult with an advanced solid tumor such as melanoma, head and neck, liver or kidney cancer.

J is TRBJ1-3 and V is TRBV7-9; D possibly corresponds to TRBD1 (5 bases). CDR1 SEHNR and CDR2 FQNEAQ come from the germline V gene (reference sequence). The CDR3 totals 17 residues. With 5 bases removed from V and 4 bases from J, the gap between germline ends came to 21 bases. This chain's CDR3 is CASSPFSARQQGNTIYF. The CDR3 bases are TGTGCCAGCAGCCCCTTTTCAGCGAGACAGCAAGGAAACACCATATATTTT. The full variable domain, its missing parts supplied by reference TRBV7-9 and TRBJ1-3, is DTGVSQNPRHKITKRGQNVTFRCDPISEHNRLYWYRQTLGQGPEFLTYFQNEAQLEKSRLLSDRFSAERPKGSFSTLEIQRTEQGDSAMYLCASSPFSARQQGNTIYFGEGSWLTVV.

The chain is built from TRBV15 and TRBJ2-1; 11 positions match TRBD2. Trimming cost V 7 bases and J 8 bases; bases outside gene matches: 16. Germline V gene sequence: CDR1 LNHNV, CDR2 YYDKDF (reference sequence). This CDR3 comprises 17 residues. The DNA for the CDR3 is TGTGCCACCAAAAGGACTAGCGGGTGGCAGGAGTGGGATGAGCAGTTCTTC. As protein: CATKRTSGWQEWDEQFF.

The CDR3 coding sequence is TGTGCCAGCTCCCCTCGGGGGGCCAACGTCCTGACTTTC. Protein product: CASSPRGANVLTF. The V and J genes are TRBV6-1 and TRBJ2-6; no definite D call. The V gene's germline CDR1 is MNHNS and CDR2 SASEGT. The CDR3 extends over 13 amino acids. The V end lost 8 bases, the J end lost 4 bases, and 9 bases lay between the germline ends.